This T cell receptor (beta chain) derives from a study of Ad26.COV2.S vaccination and SARS-CoV-2 variants. The wider study: Ad26.COV2.S shots went into the muscle once or twice, 56 days apart. Study observations and caveats: It was reported that spike-specific CD8+ and CD4+ T cell responses were substantially broad after vaccination. Higher spike-specific TCR breadth was found in vaccine recipients than in placebo recipients.

Specified treatment: approximately 18 received Ad26.COV2.S at low or high dose, single or two shots; about 5 received placebo; per-sample allocation not given. After the first vaccine or placebo injection, samples were drawn on day 63. The vaccine delivered Wuhan-strain SARS-CoV-2 spike through an Ad26 vector. CDR1 and CDR2 from the germline V gene are SGHNT and YYREEE (reference sequence). The CDR3 has 15 residues. V dropped 1 base and J dropped 1; count of bases not matched to a gene: 4. TCRdb's copy holds only in-frame clones and misses some; the assay was immunoSEQ multiplex PCR. The data show 350,000 to 500,000 clones, 89% seen once. Concerning this clone itself: Antigen: not known.

The chain employs TRBV5-4 and TRBJ1-1; TRBD1 matches at 7 bases. The source material was peripheral blood, sampled in a trial of Ad26.COV2.S vaccine versus placebo. The TCR originated in a person between 18 and 60 years old who received the Ad26.COV2.S COVID-19 vaccine or a placebo. The CDR3 sequence is CASSLSGTANTEAFF. CDR3 coding DNA: TGTGCCAGCAGCTTGTCAGGGACAGCGAACACTGAAGCTTTCTTT.